One sample yielded the 17 T cell receptor beta chains listed below, sequenced in a study of neurological immune-mediated disorders. TCRdb re-analysed the 5' RACE reads in MiXCR, keeping a single row per CDR3 protein. The sample shows 60,000 to 85,000 distinct CDR3 sequences, 4% to 6% of them seen only once. Material for sequencing was PBMCs. The receptors come from a man aged 18 to 29 with multiple sclerosis.

This clonotype occurred many times. The chain couples TRBV6-5 to TRBJ2-3; D remains unclear. Per germline, CDR1 MNHEY and CDR2 SVGAGI. V lost 6 bases to trimming and J lost 2 bases, with 15 bases between them. CDR3 size: 15 residues. The CDR3 spells CASRPGPSPTDTQYF. DNA of the CDR3: TGTGCCAGCAGACCTGGGCCCAGCCCCACAGATACGCAGTATTTT.

This clonotype was seen at least ten times. The chain combines TRBV20-1 with TRBJ2-3, with D perhaps matching TRBD1 or TRBD2 (5 bases each). This CDR3 is built from 16 residues. The V and J ends lost 0 bases and 5 bases respectively, with 18 bases between them. Germline V gives CDR1 DFQATT, CDR2 SNEGSKA (reference sequence). The DNA of the CDR3 is TGCAGTGCTAGAGATCTACGAGGGACGGGGAAAGATACGCAGTATTTT. Translation gives CSARDLRGTGKDTQYF.

This clonotype was recorded many times. This chain joins TRBV5-1 and TRBJ1-2; D remains ambiguous. V was trimmed by 0 bases and J by 8 bases, leaving 11 bases between them. The CDR3 is 13 residues long. Germline values: CDR1 SGHRS, CDR2 YFSETQ. CDR3 sequence: CASSLEGRRGYTF. The CDR3 DNA sequence: TGCGCCAGCAGCTTGGAGGGTAGGCGCGGCTACACCTTC.

The sample holds many counts of this clonotype. The V gene is TRBV5-1, the J gene TRBJ2-3; the match to TRBD2 covers 9 bases. The CDR3 is 15 amino acids. CDR1 and CDR2 from the germline V gene are SGHRS and YFSETQ. Losses at the gene ends were 1 base for V and 0 bases for J; bases not matched to a gene: 0. For the CDR3, the DNA is TGCGCCAGCAGCTTGACTAGCGGGAGCACAGATACGCAGTATTTT. This encodes CASSLTSGSTDTQYF.

This clonotype was picked up many times. The genes are TRBV6-1 and TRBJ2-1, with 13 bases fitting TRBD2. From germline, CDR1 is MNHNS and CDR2 SASEGT. The ends lost 8 bases at V and 4 bases at J; junction bases unmatched: 2. The length of the CDR3 is 14 residues. CDR3 sequence reads: CASGTSGAYNEQFF. The CDR3 DNA reads TGTGCCAGCGGGACTAGCGGGGCTTACAATGAGCAGTTCTTC.

In this sample, this clonotype turned up many times. A junction boundary mismatches the germline segment, possibly from a read error. V usage is TRBV10-3 and J usage is TRBJ1-5, with no clear D. Per germline, CDR1 ENHRY and CDR2 SYGVKD. The CDR3 is made up of 13 amino acids. Here the CDR3 DNA reads TGTGCCATCAGTGGAGTCAAGAATCAGCCCCAGAATTTT. Translation: CAISGVKNQPQNF.

Details on this clonotype: The junction departs from the called germline gene at one end, perhaps through a read error. This chain links TRBV7-2 with TRBJ2-5; 10 positions match TRBD1. This CDR3 region has 15 residues. The V gene's germline CDR1 is SGHTA and CDR2 FQGNSA. The CDR3, as DNA: TGTGCCAACAGCTTTCAGGGGACAGGGGAAGAGACCCAGTACTTC. Residues: CANSFQGTGEETQYF.

In this sample, this clonotype turned up many times. The chain uses TRBV20-1 and TRBJ2-6, with D possibly TRBD2 on 5 matching bases. Germline V CDR1 and CDR2: DFQATT, SNEGSKA (reference sequence). V was trimmed by 4 bases and J by 0 bases, leaving 10 bases between them. The CDR3 has 15 residues. CDR3 loop: CSATRGSSGANVLTF. CDR3 DNA: TGCAGTGCTACCCGAGGGAGCTCTGGGGCCAACGTCCTGACTTTC.

This clonotype has a count of ten or more. The V gene is TRBV20-1, the J gene TRBJ1-5; no firm D call. Germline V gives CDR1 DFQATT, CDR2 SNEGSKA (reference sequence). The germline V and J ends were trimmed by 3 bases and 6 bases, with 12 bases remaining between them. The CDR3 extends over 13 amino acids. In DNA form, the CDR3 reads TGCAGTGCTAGTACCGGGGAGGTTCAGCCCCAGCATTTT. Translated: CSASTGEVQPQHF.

This clonotype was seen many times. The chain joins TRBV29-1 to TRBJ2-5; tentatively, D is TRBD2 (7 bases). Trimming removed 3 bases from V and 4 bases from J, with 15 bases in between. The CDR3 totals 14 residues. Germline V CDR1 and CDR2: SQVTM, ANQGSEA. CDR3: CSVEGSRGGETQYF. CDR3 nucleotides: TGCAGCGTTGAGGGCAGTAGGGGGGGAGAGACCCAGTACTTC.

This clonotype was seen at least ten times. The CDR3 DNA sequence: TGCAGTGCCCTCGGGGACAGGATGGTCGACTATGGCTACACCTTC. This encodes CSALGDRMVDYGYTF. The chain is built from TRBV20-1 and TRBJ1-2; 8 bases match TRBD1. The CDR3 spans 15 residues. With 6 bases clipped from V and 3 bases from J, the junction kept 12 bases outside the gene matches. CDR1 and CDR2 (germline): DFQATT, SNEGSKA (reference sequence).

This clonotype was seen repeatedly, ten times or more. The chain combines TRBV12-3 or TRBV12-4 with TRBJ2-7; TRBD1 matches 7 bases. V lost 6 bases and J lost 4; bases outside the gene matches: 9. CDR3 length: 14 amino acids. The CDR3 sequence: CASSRDSLKYEQYF. The CDR3 DNA reads TGTGCCAGCAGCCGGGACAGCCTAAAGTACGAGCAGTACTTC.

This chain uses TRBV20-1 with TRBJ1-1; D call uncertain. The CDR3 runs to 12 residues. V lost 2 bases, J lost 2 bases, and 6 bases lay in between. Germline lookup yields CDR1 DFQATT and CDR2 SNEGSKA (reference sequence). The CDR3 spells CSARPLNTEAFF. The CDR3 DNA is TGCAGTGCTAGACCGTTAAACACTGAAGCTTTCTTT.

This clonotype showed up many times. The V call is TRBV20-1, the J call TRBJ2-4; 10 positions match TRBD1. The J segment lost 9 bases and the V segment lost 6 bases, leaving 11 bases of the junction unmatched. The germline gives CDR1 DFQATT, CDR2 SNEGSKA (reference sequence). The CDR3 runs to 14 residues. CDR3 sequence: CSAPPGQGWVIQYF. The DNA of the CDR3 is TGCAGTGCACCGCCGGGACAGGGGTGGGTCATTCAGTACTTC.

In this sample, this clonotype turned up many times. The gene calls are TRBV14 and TRBJ2-7, with D possibly TRBD2 on 5 matching bases. Germline CDR1 SGHDN, CDR2 FVKESK. The CDR3 is 17 residues long. Trimming shortened V by 5 bases and J by 1 base, and 21 bases separated the two germline ends. The CDR3 bases are TGTGCCAGCAGCGATCCTCGGTCACCTGGGAGTTCCTACGAGCAGTACTTC. Translation gives CASSDPRSPGSSYEQYF. The variable domain in full, completed from reference TRBV14 and TRBJ2-7, reads EAGVTQFPSHSVIEKGQTVTLRCDPISGHDNLYWYRRVMGKEIKFLLHFVKESKQDESGMPNNRFLAERTGGTYSTLKVQPAELEDSGVYFCASSDPRSPGSSYEQYFGPGTRLTVT.

This clonotype was found many times. This sequence joins TRBV20-1 and TRBJ1-4; D not resolved. The ends were cut back, 0 bases at V and 4 bases at J, with 12 bases in the middle. The germline CDR1 and CDR2 sequences are DFQATT and SNEGSKA (reference sequence). The length of the CDR3 is 15 residues. The CDR3 DNA is TGCAGTGCTAGAGATGCTAGGGAAAGTAATGAAAAACTGTTTTTT. Protein: CSARDARESNEKLFF.

This clonotype occurred many times. J is TRBJ1-5 and V is TRBV24-1; D may be TRBD1 (6 bases). CDR3 length: 14 residues. Trimming cost V 5 bases and J 2 bases, with 9 bases left between them. Germline V lookup: CDR1 KGHDR, CDR2 SFDVKD. Written as DNA, the CDR3 is TGTGCCACCAGTGTGACAGGAGGCAATCAGCCCCAGCATTTT. As protein: CATSVTGGNQPQHF.